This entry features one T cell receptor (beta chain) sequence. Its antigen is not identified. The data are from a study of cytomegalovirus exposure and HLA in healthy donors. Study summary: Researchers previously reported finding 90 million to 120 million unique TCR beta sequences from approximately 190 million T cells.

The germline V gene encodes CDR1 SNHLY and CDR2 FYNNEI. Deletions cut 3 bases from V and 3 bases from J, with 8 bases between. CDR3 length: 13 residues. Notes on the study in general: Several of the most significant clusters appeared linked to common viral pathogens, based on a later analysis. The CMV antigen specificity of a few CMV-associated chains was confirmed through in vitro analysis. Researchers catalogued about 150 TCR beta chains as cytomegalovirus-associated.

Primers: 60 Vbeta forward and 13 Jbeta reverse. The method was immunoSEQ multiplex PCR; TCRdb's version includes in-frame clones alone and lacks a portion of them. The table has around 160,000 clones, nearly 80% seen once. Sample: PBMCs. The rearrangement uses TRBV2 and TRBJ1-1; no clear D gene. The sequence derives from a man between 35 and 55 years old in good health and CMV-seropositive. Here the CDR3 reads CASSDRWDTEAFF. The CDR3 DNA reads TGTGCCAGCAGTGACAGGTGGGACACTGAAGCTTTCTTT.